This record concerns one T cell receptor (beta chain) sequence. The data stem from a study of graft-versus-host responses after intestinal transplantation. Sequencing was performed with immunoSEQ multiplex PCR; in TCRdb, only in-frame clones are kept and a portion is missing. Of under 100,000 clones in the sample, about nine tenths were seen once. Germline V gene lookup returns CDR1 SGHTA and CDR2 FQGNSA. Trimming pared 3 bases from V and 5 bases from J, leaving 11 bases between. This CDR3 is 13 amino acids long. The specimen comprised PBMCs, sampled about 440 days after intestinal transplant. The receptor comes from a human patient who received an intestinal transplant, so some T cells may come from the graft donor. The chain employs TRBV7-2 and TRBJ2-7, with D unclear. CDR3 DNA: TGTGCCAGCAGCTTGTTACATCTCGACGAGCAGTACTTC. It is translated as CASSLLHLDEQYF.